This TCR beta chain was found in a study of OX40 agonist ivuxolimab in advanced cancers. Study-wide points: Among the lowest peripheral clonal expansion occurred in 0.1-3.0 mg/kg partial responders.

Germline CDR1 MNHEY, CDR2 SVGAGI. The CDR3 is made up of 13 amino acids. Trimming took off 0 bases at V and 6 bases at J, with 9 bases between the two ends. This clone was counted between two and nine times. Its antigen is unknown. Measured with immunoSEQ multiplex PCR; TCRdb has only the in-frame clones, and not every one. Here the sample spans around 10,000 clones, approximately 80% being singletons. The starting material was CD4+ or CD8+ T cells sorted from blood, obtained in a trial of the OX40 agonist ivuxolimab. The clonotype was recovered from an adult with an advanced solid tumor such as melanoma, head and neck, liver or kidney cancer. This chain connects TRBV6-5 to TRBJ2-7; no clear D. CDR3 DNA: TGTGCCAGCAGTTACTCGTCGGTGGGCGAGCAGTACTTC. Its translation is CASSYSSVGEQYF.